The sequence of this T cell receptor beta chain was determined in a study of control samples from healthy donors and cancer patients. TCRdb keeps only in-frame clones here, not all; method: immunoSEQ multiplex PCR. The sample has 120,000 or so clones; around 89% are singletons. The CDR3 has 17 residues. The V gene lost 0 bases and the J gene lost 4 bases, with 19 bases spanning the gap. Germline V gene lookup returns CDR1 SGHDT and CDR2 YYEEEE. The sequenced sample consisted of PBMCs. V gene TRBV5-6 combines with J gene TRBJ1-2; D uncertain. This receptor was obtained from a woman aged 55-75 years with lung cancer. The CDR3 loop is CASSLASGGPNTYGYTF. CDR3 DNA sequence: TGTGCCAGCAGCTTGGCGTCAGGAGGGCCCAATACCTATGGCTACACCTTC.